This T cell receptor (beta chain) stems from a study of CD8 T cells in ankylosing spondylitis. General study results and limits: Ankylosing spondylitis blood appeared to carry a characteristic TCR beta motif of seven to nine highly homologous variants. Relatively scarce in peripheral blood, disease-linked clones were CD8+.

On this clonotype itself: Its antigen is still unknown.

From the 5' RACE reads, TCRdb called clonotypes with MiXCR, one entry per CDR3 protein. The sample yields 500,000 to 650,000 distinct CDR3 sequences, about 5.4% seen once. CDR1 SGDLS and CDR2 YYNGEE come from the germline V gene. The CDR3 is 16 residues long. Trimming took off 2 bases at V and 6 bases at J, with 19 bases between the two ends. Sequencing was carried out using blood, either unsorted or a sorted T cell fraction (not recorded which). The rearrangement links TRBV9 to TRBJ2-3; no firm D call. This TCR came from a male donor with ankylosing spondylitis. CDR3 protein: CASSVKVAGPVDTQYF. CDR3 nucleotides: TGTGCCAGCAGCGTCAAGGTGGCTGGGCCGGTGGATACGCAGTATTTT.